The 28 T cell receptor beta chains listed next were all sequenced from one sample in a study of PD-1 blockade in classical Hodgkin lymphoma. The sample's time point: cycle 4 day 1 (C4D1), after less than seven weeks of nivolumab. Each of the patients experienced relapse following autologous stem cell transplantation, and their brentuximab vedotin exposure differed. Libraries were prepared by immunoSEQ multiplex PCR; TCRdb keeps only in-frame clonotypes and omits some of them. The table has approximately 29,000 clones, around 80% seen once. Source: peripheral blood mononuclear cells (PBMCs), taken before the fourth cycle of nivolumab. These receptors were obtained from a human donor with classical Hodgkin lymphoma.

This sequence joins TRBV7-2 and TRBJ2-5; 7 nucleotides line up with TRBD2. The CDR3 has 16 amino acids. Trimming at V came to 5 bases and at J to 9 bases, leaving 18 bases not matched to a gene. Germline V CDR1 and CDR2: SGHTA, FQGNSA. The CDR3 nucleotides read TGTGCCAGCAGCCCTACCGTAGGACTAGGAATGAAGGCCCAGTACTTC. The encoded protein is CASSPTVGLGMKAQYF.

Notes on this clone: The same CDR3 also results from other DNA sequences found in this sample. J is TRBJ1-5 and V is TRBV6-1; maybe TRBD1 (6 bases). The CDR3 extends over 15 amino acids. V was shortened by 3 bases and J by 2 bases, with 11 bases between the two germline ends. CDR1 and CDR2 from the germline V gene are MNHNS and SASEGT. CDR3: CASSERQGRNQPQHF. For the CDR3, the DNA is TGTGCCAGCAGTGAGAGGCAGGGGCGCAATCAGCCCCAGCATTTT.

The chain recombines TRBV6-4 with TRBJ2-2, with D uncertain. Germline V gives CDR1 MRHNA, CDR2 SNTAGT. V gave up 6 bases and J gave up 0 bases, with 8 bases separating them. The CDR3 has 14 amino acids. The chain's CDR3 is CASREQSNTGELFF. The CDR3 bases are TGTGCCAGCAGAGAGCAATCGAACACCGGGGAGCTGTTTTTT.

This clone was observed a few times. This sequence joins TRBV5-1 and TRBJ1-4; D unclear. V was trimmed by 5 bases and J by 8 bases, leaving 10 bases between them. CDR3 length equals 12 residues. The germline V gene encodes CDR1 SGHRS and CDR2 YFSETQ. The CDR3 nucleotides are TGCGCCAGCAGGGCCTCACAGGAAAAACTGTTTTTT. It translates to CASRASQEKLFF.

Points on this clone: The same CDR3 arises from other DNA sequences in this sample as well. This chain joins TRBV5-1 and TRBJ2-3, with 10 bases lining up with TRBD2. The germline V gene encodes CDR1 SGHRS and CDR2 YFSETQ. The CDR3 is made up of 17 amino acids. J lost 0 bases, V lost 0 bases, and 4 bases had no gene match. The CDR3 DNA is TGCGCCAGCAGCTTGGTAACTAGCGGGACTAGCACAGATACGCAGTATTTT. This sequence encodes CASSLVTSGTSTDTQYF.

The CDR3 sequence is CASSLVTSSYEQYF. Here the CDR3 DNA reads TGTGCCAGCAGCTTAGTCACAAGCTCCTACGAGCAGTACTTC. V and J are TRBV7-6 and TRBJ2-7; D not certain. Trimming took 1 base from V and 0 from J, leaving 7 bases between them. Germline loops: CDR1 SGHVS, CDR2 FNYEAQ. The CDR3 totals 14 residues.

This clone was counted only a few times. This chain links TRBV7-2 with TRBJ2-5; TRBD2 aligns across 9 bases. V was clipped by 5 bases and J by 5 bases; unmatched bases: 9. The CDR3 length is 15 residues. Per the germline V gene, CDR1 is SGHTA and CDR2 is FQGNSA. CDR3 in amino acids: CASSLIAGVRETQYF. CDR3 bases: TGTGCCAGCAGCCTCATAGCGGGAGTACGGGAGACCCAGTACTTC. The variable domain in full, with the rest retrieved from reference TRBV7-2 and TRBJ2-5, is GAGVSQSPSNKVTEKGKDVELRCDPISGHTALYWYRQSLGQGLEFLIYFQGNSAPDKSGLPSDRFSAERTGGSVSTLTIQRTQQEDSAVYLCASSLIAGVRETQYFGPGTRLLVL.

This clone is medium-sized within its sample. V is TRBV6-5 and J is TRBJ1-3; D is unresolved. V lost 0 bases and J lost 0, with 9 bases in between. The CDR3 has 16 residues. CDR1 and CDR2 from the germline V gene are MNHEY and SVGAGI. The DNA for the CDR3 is TGTGCCAGCAGTTACTCCCAACGGACCTCTGGAAACACCATATATTTT. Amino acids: CASSYSQRTSGNTIYF.

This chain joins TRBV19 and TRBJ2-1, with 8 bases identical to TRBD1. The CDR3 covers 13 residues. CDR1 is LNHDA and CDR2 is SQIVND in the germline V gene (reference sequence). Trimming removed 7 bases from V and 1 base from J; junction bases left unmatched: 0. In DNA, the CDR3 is TGTGCCAGTAACAGGGGGTCCTACAATGAGCAGTTCTTC. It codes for CASNRGSYNEQFF. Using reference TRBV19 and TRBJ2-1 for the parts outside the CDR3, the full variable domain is DGGITQSPKYLFRKEGQNVTLSCEQNLNHDAMYWYRQDPGQGLRLIYYSQIVNDFQKGDIAEGYSVSREKKESFPLTVTSAQKNPTAFYLCASNRGSYNEQFFGPGTRLTVL.

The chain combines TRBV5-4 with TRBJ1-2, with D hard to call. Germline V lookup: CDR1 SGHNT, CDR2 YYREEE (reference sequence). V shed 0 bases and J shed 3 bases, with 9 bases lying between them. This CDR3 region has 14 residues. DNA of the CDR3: TGTGCCAGCAGCTTGGGGCAGGAAGACTATGGCTACACCTTC. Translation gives CASSLGQEDYGYTF.

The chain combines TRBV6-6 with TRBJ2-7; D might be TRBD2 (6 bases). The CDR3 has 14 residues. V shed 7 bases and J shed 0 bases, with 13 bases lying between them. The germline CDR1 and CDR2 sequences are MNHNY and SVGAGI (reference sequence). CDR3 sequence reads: CASTPGLHSYEQYF. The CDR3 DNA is TGTGCCAGCACCCCGGGACTCCACTCCTACGAGCAGTACTTC.

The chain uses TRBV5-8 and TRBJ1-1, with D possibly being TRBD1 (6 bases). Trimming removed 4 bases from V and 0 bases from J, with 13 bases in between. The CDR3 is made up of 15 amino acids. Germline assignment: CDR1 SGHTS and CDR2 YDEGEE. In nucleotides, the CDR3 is TGTGCCAGCAGCGACTACAAGGGGGTGAACACTGAAGCTTTCTTT. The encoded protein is CASSDYKGVNTEAFF.

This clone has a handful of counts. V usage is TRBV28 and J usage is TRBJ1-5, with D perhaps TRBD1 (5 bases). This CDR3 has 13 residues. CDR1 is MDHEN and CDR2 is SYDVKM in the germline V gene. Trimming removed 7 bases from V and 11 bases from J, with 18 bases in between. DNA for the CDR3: TGTGCCAGCACCCGACAGAGCTCGGGGGCCCAGCATTTT. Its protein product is CASTRQSSGAQHF.

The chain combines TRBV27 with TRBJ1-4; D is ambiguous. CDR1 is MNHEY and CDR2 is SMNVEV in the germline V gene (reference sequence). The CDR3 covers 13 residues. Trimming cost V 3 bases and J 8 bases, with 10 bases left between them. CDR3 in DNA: TGTGCCAGCAGTTTTCTCTTTGGCGAAAAACTGTTTTTT. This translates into CASSFLFGEKLFF.

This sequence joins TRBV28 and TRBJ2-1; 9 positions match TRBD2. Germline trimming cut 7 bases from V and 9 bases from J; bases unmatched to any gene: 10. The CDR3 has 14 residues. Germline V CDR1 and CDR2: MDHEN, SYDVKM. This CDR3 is CASKRAGGPVEQFF. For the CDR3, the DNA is TGTGCCAGCAAGCGCGCGGGAGGGCCCGTTGAGCAGTTCTTC.

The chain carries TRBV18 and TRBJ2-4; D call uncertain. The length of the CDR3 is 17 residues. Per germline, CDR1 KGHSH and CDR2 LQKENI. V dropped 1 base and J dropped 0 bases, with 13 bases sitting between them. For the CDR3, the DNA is TGTGCCAGCTCACCACTCGCCCCCGATGGAGCCAAAAACATTCAGTACTTC. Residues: CASSPLAPDGAKNIQYF.

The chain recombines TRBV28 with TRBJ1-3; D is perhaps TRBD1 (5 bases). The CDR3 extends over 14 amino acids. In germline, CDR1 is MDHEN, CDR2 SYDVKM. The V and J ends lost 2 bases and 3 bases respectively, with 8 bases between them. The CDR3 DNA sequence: TGTGCCAGCAGTTTACGGGGGTTTGGAAACACCATATATTTT. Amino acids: CASSLRGFGNTIYF.

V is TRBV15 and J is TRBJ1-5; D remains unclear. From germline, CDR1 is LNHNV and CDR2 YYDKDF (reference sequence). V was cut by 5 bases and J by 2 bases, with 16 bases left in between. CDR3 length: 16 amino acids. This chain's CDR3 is CATSPRTRMGNQPQHF. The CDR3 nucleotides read TGTGCCACCAGCCCTCGGACCCGGATGGGCAATCAGCCCCAGCATTTT.

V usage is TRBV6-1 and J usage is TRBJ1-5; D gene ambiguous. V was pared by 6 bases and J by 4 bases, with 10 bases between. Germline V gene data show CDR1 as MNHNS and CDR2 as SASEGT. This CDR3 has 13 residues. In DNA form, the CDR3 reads TGTGCCAGCAGCAGGACTACAAATCAGCCCCAGCATTTT. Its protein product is CASSRTTNQPQHF.

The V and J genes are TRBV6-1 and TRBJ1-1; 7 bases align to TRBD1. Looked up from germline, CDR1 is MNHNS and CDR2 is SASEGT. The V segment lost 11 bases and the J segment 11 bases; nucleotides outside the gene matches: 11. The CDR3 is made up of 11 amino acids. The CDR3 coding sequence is TGTGCCGTTGGAGGGGGCTTGAGGGCTTTCTTT. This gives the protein CAVGGGLRAFF.

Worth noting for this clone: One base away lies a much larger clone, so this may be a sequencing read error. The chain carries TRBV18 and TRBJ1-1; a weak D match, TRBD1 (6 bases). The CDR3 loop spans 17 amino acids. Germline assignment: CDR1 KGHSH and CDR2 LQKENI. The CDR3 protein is CASSPLGRGQSSTKAFF. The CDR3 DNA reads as TGTGCCAGCTCACCGCTAGGTCGGGGGCAAAGTTCCACTAAAGCTTTCTTT.

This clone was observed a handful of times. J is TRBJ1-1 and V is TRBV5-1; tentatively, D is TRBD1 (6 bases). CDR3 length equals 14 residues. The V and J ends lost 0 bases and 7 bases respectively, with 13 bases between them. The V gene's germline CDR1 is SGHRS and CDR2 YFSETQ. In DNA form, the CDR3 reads TGCGCCAGCAGCTTGGGGAGGGGGAATGTTGAAGCTTTCTTT. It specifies CASSLGRGNVEAFF.

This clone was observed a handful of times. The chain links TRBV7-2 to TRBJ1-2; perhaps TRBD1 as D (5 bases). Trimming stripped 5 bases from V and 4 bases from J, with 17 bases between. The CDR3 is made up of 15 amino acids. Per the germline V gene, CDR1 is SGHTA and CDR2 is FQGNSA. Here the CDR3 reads CASSPMVGDGYGYTF. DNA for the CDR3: TGTGCCAGCAGCCCCATGGTAGGGGACGGCTATGGCTACACCTTC.

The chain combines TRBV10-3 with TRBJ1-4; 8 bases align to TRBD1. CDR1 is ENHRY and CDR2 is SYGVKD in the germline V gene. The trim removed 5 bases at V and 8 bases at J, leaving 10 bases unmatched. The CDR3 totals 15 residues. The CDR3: CAISPAGQGGEKLFF. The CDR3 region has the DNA TGTGCCATCAGTCCCGCTGGACAGGGAGGCGAAAAACTGTTTTTT.

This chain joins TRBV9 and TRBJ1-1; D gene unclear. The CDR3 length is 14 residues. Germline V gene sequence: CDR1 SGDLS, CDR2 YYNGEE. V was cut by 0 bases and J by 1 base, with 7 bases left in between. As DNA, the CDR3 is TGTGCCAGCAGCGTAGGGCGGACGAACACTGAAGCTTTCTTT. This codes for CASSVGRTNTEAFF.

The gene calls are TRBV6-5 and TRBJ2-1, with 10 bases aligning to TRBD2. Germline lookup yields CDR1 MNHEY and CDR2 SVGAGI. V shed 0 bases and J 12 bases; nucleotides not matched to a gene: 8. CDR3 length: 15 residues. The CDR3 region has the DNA TGTGCCAGCAGTTACTCGGGACTAGCGAGAGGGGGGCAGTTCTTC. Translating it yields CASSYSGLARGGQFF.

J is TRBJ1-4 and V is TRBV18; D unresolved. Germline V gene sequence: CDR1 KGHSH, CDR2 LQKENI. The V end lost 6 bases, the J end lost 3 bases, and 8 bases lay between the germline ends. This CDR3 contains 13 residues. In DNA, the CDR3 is TGTGCCAGCTCTCAAAGCGCTAATGAAAAACTGTTTTTT. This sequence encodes CASSQSANEKLFF.

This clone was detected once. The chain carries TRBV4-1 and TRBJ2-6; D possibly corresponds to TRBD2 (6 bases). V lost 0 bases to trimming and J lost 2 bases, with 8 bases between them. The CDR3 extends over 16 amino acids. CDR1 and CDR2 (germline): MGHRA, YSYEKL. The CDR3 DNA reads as TGCGCCAGCAGCCAAGATTGGGGGGCTGGGGCCAACGTCCTGACTTTC. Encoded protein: CASSQDWGAGANVLTF.